This T cell receptor (beta chain) was sequenced in a study of lymphopenia after photon versus proton radiotherapy. Assay: immunoSEQ multiplex PCR; the TCRdb copy retains only in-frame clones and omits some. The data contain about 33,000 clones, about nine tenths of them seen just once; the ten biggest clones take up approximately 6.6%. V lost 6 bases and J 7 bases, leaving 16 bases between the germline ends. This CDR3 is 13 amino acids long. Germline V gives CDR1 MNHEY, CDR2 SMNVEV (reference sequence). The source was peripheral blood, collected from a patient treated with photon-based radiotherapy. The receptor comes from a woman between 45 and 65 years old with pancreatic cancer. The chain links TRBV27 to TRBJ2-7, with D perhaps matching TRBD1 (5 bases). CDR3 nucleotides: TGTGCCAGCAGCCCCTTGGGGCCGAGGGAGCAGTACTTC. Protein: CASSPLGPREQYF.